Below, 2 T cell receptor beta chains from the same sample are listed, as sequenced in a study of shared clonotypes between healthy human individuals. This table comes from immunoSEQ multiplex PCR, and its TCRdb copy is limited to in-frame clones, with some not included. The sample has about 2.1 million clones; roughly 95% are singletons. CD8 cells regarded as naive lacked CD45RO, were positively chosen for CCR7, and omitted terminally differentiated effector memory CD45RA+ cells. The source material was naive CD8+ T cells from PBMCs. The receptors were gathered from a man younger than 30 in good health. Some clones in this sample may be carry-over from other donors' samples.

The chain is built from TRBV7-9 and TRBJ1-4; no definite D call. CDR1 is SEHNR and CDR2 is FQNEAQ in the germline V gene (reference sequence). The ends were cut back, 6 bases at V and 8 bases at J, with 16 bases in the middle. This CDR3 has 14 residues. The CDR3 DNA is TGTGCCAGCAGTCTTACACCCACCCGGGAAAAACTGTTTTTT. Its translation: CASSLTPTREKLFF.

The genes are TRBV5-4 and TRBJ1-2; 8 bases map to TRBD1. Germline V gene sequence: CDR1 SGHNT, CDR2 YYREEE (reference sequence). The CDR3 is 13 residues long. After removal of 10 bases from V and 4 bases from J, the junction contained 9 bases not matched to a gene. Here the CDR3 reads CAGSQGAIYGYTF. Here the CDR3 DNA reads TGTGCCGGATCGCAGGGGGCGATCTATGGCTACACCTTC.